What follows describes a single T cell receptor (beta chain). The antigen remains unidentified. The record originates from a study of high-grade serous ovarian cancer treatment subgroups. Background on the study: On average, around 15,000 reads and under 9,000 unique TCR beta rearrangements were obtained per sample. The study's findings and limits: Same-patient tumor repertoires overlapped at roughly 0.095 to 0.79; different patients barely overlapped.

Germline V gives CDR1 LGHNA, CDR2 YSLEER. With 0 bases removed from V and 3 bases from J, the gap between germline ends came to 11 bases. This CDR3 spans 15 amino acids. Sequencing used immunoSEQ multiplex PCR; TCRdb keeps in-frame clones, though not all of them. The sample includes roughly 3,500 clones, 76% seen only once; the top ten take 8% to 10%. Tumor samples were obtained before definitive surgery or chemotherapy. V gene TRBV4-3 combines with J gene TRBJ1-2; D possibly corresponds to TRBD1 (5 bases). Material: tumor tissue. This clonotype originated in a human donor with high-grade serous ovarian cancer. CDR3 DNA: TGCGCCAGCAGCCAAGATTACGGGGGAGACTATGGCTACACCTTC. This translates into CASSQDYGGDYGYTF.